This T cell receptor beta chain originates from a study of PD-1 blockade in mismatch repair-deficient tumors. Notes on the study in general: Tumor-resident clones, often absent from pretreatment blood, expanded after pembrolizumab and then contracted.

The V end was cut by 0 bases, the J end by 9 bases, with 9 bases between. CDR1 and CDR2 (germline): SQVTM, ANQGSEA. The CDR3 length is 12 residues. As to time point: 10-day in vitro stimulation with candidate neoantigen peptide 5. Six or seven ELISpot-reactive neoantigen peptides each drove a 10-day in vitro stimulation. Baseline for clone expansion was a parallel culture with no peptide. A remark on this clone: What it binds is not known.

TCRdb's copy holds only in-frame clones and misses some; the assay was immunoSEQ multiplex PCR. The repertoire consists of over 14,000 clones, with 70% to 85% occurring once and the leading ten covering roughly 9.7%. The specimen comprised cells cultured in vitro, sampled from a patient treated with pembrolizumab. The genes are TRBV29-1 and TRBJ2-1, with D uncertain. The source is an adult with mismatch repair-deficient cancer. CDR3 bases: TGCAGCGTTGAAGATCTCAGTCTTGAGCAGTTCTTC. Amino acids: CSVEDLSLEQFF.